The 18 T cell receptor beta chains presented below share a single source sample, sequenced in a study of blood T cell repertoires in COVID-19. Data came from immunoSEQ multiplex PCR; TCRdb stores just in-frame clones and leaves some out. The data contain fewer than 150,000 clones, roughly 85% of them seen just once; the ten biggest clones take up about 13%. Specimen: peripheral blood. The receptors stem from a human donor in a cohort sampled during active COVID-19.

The chain carries TRBV9 and TRBJ2-7; TRBD2 aligns across 10 bases. The junction had 3 bases not matched to a gene; V was cut back by 0 bases and J by 3 bases. Germline V gives CDR1 SGDLS, CDR2 YYNGEE. The CDR3 sequence is 15 residues long. CDR3 residues: CASSVGTSGVYEQYF. The DNA for the CDR3 is TGTGCCAGCAGCGTAGGGACTAGCGGTGTCTACGAGCAGTACTTC.

The chain combines TRBV6-1 with TRBJ2-7; TRBD2 agrees at 7 bases. The germline V gene has CDR1 MNHNS and CDR2 SASEGT. V lost 4 bases to trimming and J lost 0 bases; unmatched junction nucleotides: 9. The CDR3 is 16 amino acids. The CDR3 bases are TGTGCCAGCAGTGCATCATGGGCTAGCGGCTCCTACGAGCAGTACTTC. Protein sequence: CASSASWASGSYEQYF.

This clone is categorized as large. The V and J genes are TRBV7-6 and TRBJ1-3, with D perhaps TRBD1 (6 bases). CDR3 size: 12 residues. Trimming removed 8 bases from V and 8 bases from J, with 13 bases in between. CDR1 is SGHVS and CDR2 is FNYEAQ in the germline V gene. The CDR3 is CASGTKGDTIYF. As DNA, the CDR3 is TGTGCCAGCGGCACCAAGGGGGACACCATATATTTT.

The count of this clone is one. CDR3 DNA sequence: TGTGCCAGCAGTTTATGGGACAGATCGAACACCGGGGAGCTGTTTTTT. It is translated as CASSLWDRSNTGELFF. The chain carries TRBV28 and TRBJ2-2, with D maybe TRBD1 (6 bases). Trimming stripped 0 bases from V and 0 bases from J, with 8 bases between. Germline assignment: CDR1 MDHEN and CDR2 SYDVKM. The CDR3 has 16 amino acids.

The rearrangement links TRBV7-2 to TRBJ2-5; 7 nucleotides align to TRBD2. V gave up 1 base and J gave up 5 bases; unmatched junction bases: 4. The CDR3 contains 14 residues. The germline gives CDR1 SGHTA, CDR2 FQGNSA. The CDR3 coding sequence is TGTGCCAGCAGCTTAGGGGGGGGGAGTGAGACCCAGTACTTC. It encodes CASSLGGGSETQYF.

This clone was seen only once. The rearrangement joins TRBV4-3 to TRBJ1-2, with TRBD1 identical over 7 bases. The CDR3 totals 15 residues. Trimming at V came to 0 bases and at J to 4 bases, leaving 5 bases not matched to a gene. Germline V gene sequence: CDR1 LGHNA, CDR2 YSLEER. CDR3 bases: TGCGCCAGCAGCCAAGAGCAGGGGGTCCCCTATGGCTACACCTTC. It yields the protein CASSQEQGVPYGYTF.

The chain is built from TRBV4-3 and TRBJ1-1; no definite D call. CDR3 length equals 14 residues. Trimming cost V 1 base and J 1 base, with 7 bases left between them. CDR1 is LGHNA and CDR2 is YSLEER in the germline V gene. In nucleotides, the CDR3 is TGCGCCAGCAGCCAAGCAGGTCGGAACACTGAAGCTTTCTTT. Protein sequence: CASSQAGRNTEAFF.

The chain links TRBV15 to TRBJ2-4; 7 bases are a match to TRBD1. There are 18 residues in the CDR3. CDR1 is LNHNV, CDR2 YYDKDF, per germline (reference sequence). Losses at the gene ends were 3 bases for V and 0 bases for J; bases not matched to a gene: 11. For the CDR3, the DNA is TGTGCCACCAGCAGTGGGGTCAGGGGGACAATAGCCAAAAACATTCAGTACTTC. It encodes CATSSGVRGTIAKNIQYF.

The J gene is TRBJ1-4, the V gene TRBV30; D remains unclear. Germline V CDR1 and CDR2: GTSNPN, SVGIG (reference sequence). Between the trimmed V and J ends, which lost 3 bases and 7 bases, there was a span of 15 bases. The CDR3 runs 14 residues. CDR3 in amino acids: CAWRSSPGGEKLFF. The CDR3 DNA reads as TGTGCCTGGAGAAGTTCCCCCGGCGGTGAAAAACTGTTTTTT.

There are a few counts of this clone. This chain connects TRBV10-3 to TRBJ2-7; weak D call: TRBD1 (6 bases). CDR3 size: 13 residues. V was pared by 4 bases and J by 6 bases, with 13 bases between. Germline V gene lookup returns CDR1 ENHRY and CDR2 SYGVKD. CDR3 in DNA: TGTGCCATCAGTGGACAGGATTGGCGCGAGCAGTACTTC. This sequence encodes CAISGQDWREQYF.

The J gene is TRBJ1-1, the V gene TRBV6-5, with 7 bases lining up with TRBD1. V gave up 6 bases and J gave up 2 bases; unmatched junction bases: 6. Germline lookup yields CDR1 MNHEY and CDR2 SVGAGI. This CDR3 is 14 amino acids long. DNA of the CDR3: TGTGCCAGCAGATTGGGACAGAGAAACACTGAAGCTTTCTTT. It yields the protein CASRLGQRNTEAFF.

The chain is built from TRBV5-1 and TRBJ2-7, with 7 bases matching TRBD1. The CDR3 loop spans 14 amino acids. Trimming cost V 3 bases and J 6 bases; bases outside gene matches: 9. The V gene's germline CDR1 is SGHRS and CDR2 YFSETQ. CDR3: CASSSPGGKREQYF. CDR3 coding DNA: TGCGCCAGCAGCTCTCCAGGGGGTAAGCGCGAGCAGTACTTC.

The chain joins TRBV5-4 to TRBJ1-6; TRBD1 aligns across 8 bases. Looked up from germline, CDR1 is SGHNT and CDR2 is YYREEE (reference sequence). Unmatched junction bases numbered 9, after V lost 5 bases and J lost 8 bases. The CDR3 runs to 15 residues. CDR3 sequence (DNA): TGTGCCAGCAGTTTACTGACAGGGGCAGATTCACCCCTCCACTTT. This sequence encodes CASSLLTGADSPLHF.

The chain links TRBV19 to TRBJ1-5, with 7 bases that match TRBD1. V gave up 5 bases and J gave up 7 bases; unmatched junction bases: 5. CDR3 length: 13 amino acids. Per germline, CDR1 LNHDA and CDR2 SQIVND (reference sequence). This CDR3 reads CASSPTGVQPQHF. CDR3 coding DNA: TGTGCCAGTAGTCCCACAGGGGTACAGCCCCAGCATTTT.

Only one count was recorded for this clone. The chain employs TRBV11-2 and TRBJ1-1; 9 bases align to TRBD1. Germline-derived CDR1 and CDR2 are SGHAT and FQNNGV. CDR3 length: 16 amino acids. The ends lost 0 bases at V and 5 bases at J; junction bases unmatched: 7. The CDR3 DNA is TGTGCCAGCAGCTTAGATGCCGGGACAGGGCGTACTGAAGCTTTCTTT. Translating it yields CASSLDAGTGRTEAFF.

The chain carries TRBV14 and TRBJ1-1; 8 positions match TRBD1. The germline CDR1 and CDR2 sequences are SGHDN and FVKESK. Unmatched junction bases numbered 18, after V lost 1 base and J lost 2 bases. The CDR3 has 20 amino acids. The CDR3 loop reads CASSQGLPRRGLRINTEAFF. The CDR3 bases are TGTGCCAGCAGCCAAGGCCTCCCACGCAGGGGGCTTAGGATCAACACTGAAGCTTTCTTT.

The genes are TRBV3-1 (or the pseudogene TRBV3-2) and TRBJ1-2, with a possible D match to TRBD1 (6 bases). CDR3 length: 15 residues. CDR1 is LGHDT, CDR2 YNNKEL, per germline (reference sequence). V gave up 4 bases and J gave up 4 bases, with 16 bases separating them. CDR3: CASSPQGRDLYGYTF. The CDR3 coding sequence is TGTGCCAGCAGCCCTCAGGGGAGGGACCTCTATGGCTACACCTTC.

The chain carries TRBV2 and TRBJ2-5; TRBD2 matches at 11 bases. This CDR3 is built from 16 residues. J was trimmed by 5 bases and V by 6 bases; bases with no gene match: 11. Germline CDR1 and CDR2: SNHLY and FYNNEI. In DNA form, the CDR3 reads TGTGCCAGCAGGACTAGCGGGGTATTGGGGGGGGAGACCCAGTACTTC. It is translated as CASRTSGVLGGETQYF. Drawing the rest from reference TRBV2 and TRBJ2-5, the complete variable domain is EPEVTQTPSHQVTQMGQEVILRCVPISNHLYFYWYRQILGQKVEFLVSFYNNEISEKSEIFDDQFSVERPDGSNFTLKIRSTKLEDSAMYFCASRTSGVLGGETQYFGPGTRLLVL.